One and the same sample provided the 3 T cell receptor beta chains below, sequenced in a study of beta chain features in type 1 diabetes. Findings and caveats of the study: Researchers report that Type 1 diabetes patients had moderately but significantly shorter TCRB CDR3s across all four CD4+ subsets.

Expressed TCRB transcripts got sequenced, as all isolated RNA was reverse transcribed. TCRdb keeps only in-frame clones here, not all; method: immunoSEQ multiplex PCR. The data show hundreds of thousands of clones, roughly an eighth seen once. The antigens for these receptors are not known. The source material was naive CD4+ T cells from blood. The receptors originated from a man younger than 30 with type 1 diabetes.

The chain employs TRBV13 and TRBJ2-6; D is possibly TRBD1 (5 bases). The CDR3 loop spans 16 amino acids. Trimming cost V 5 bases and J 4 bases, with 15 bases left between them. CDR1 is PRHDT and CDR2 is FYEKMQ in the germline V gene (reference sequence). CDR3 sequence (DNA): TGTGCCAGCAGCCGGTCAAGGGGATCAGGGGCCAACGTCCTGACTTTC. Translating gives CASSRSRGSGANVLTF. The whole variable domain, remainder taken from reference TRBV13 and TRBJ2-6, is AAGVIQSPRHLIKEKRETATLKCYPIPRHDTVYWYQQGPGQDPQFLISFYEKMQSDKGSIPDRFSAQQFSDYHSELNMSSLELGDSALYFCASSRSRGSGANVLTFGAGSRLTVL.

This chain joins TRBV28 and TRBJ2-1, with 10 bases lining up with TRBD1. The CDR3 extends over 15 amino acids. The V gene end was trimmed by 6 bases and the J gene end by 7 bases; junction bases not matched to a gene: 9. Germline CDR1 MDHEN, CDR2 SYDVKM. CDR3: CASSFQGTGVNEQFF. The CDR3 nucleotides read TGTGCCAGCAGCTTTCAGGGGACAGGGGTTAATGAGCAGTTCTTC.

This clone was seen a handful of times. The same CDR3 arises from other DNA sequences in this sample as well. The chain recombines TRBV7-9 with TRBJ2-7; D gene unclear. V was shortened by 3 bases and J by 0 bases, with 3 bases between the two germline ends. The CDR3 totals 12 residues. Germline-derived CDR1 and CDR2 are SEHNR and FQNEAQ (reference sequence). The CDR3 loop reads CASSLVSYEQYF. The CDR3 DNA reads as TGTGCCAGCAGCTTGGTCTCCTACGAGCAGTACTTC.